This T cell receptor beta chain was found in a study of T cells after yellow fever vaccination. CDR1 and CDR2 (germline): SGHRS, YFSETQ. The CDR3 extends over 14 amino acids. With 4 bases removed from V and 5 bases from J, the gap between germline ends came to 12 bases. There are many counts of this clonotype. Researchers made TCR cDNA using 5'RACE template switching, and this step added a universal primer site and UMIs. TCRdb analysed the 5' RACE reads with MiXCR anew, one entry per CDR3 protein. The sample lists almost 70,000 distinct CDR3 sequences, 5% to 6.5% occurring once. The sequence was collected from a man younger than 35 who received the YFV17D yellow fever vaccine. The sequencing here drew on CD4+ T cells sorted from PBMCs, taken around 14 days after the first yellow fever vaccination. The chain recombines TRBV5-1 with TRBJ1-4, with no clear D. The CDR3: CASSRDRQNEKLFF. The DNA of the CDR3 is TGCGCCAGCAGCAGGGATAGGCAAAATGAAAAACTGTTTTTT.